A single sample is the source of the 5 T cell receptor beta chains below, sequenced in a study of beta chain features in type 1 diabetes. Regarding the study as a whole: Moderately but significantly shorter TCRB CDR3s were found in Type 1 diabetes patients in all four CD4+ subsets.

No antigen is known for these receptors. The isolated RNA, all of it, was reverse transcribed, so expressed TCRB transcripts were what got sequenced. Using immunoSEQ multiplex PCR, the repertoire was profiled, and TCRdb retains in-frame clones only, with some absent. This sample yields some 370,000 clones, of which around a tenth are seen a single time; about 0.64% belongs to the top ten. Sequencing used central memory CD4+ T cells from blood. The receptors were sampled from a young man with type 1 diabetes.

With respect to this clone: A single base separates this from a much larger clone, so it may be a read error. The chain employs TRBV5-8 and TRBJ2-5; D remains unclear. CDR3 size: 12 residues. Trimming cost V 4 bases and J 0 bases, with 4 bases left between them. Germline values: CDR1 SGHTS, CDR2 YDEGEE. The DNA of the CDR3 is TGTGCCAGCAGCCGTAACCAAGAGACCCAGTACTTC. Translation gives CASSRNQETQYF.

In this sample, this clone turned up a few times. This chain uses TRBV28 with TRBJ2-7; D gene uncertain. There are 15 residues in the CDR3. V lost 3 bases, J lost 0 bases, and 12 bases lay in between. CDR1 MDHEN and CDR2 SYDVKM come from the germline V gene. The CDR3 spells CASSLFPFSSYEQYF. As DNA, the CDR3 is TGTGCCAGCAGTTTGTTCCCTTTCAGCTCCTACGAGCAGTACTTC.

This clone was seen a few times. This chain joins TRBV5-6 and TRBJ2-2; TRBD1 might be the D (5 bases). This CDR3 comprises 15 residues. Germline assignment: CDR1 SGHDT and CDR2 YYEEEE. Trimming took off 2 bases at V and 6 bases at J, with 14 bases between the two ends. In DNA, the CDR3 is TGTGCCAGCAGCTTTGTAGGGGCGTCAGCCGGGGAGCTGTTTTTT. Its protein is CASSFVGASAGELFF.

In this sample, this clone turned up a few times. The CDR3 bases are TGTGCCAGCAGTGAAACGGGGTTAGCCTACGAGCAGTACTTC. It translates to CASSETGLAYEQYF. The rearrangement joins TRBV7-2 to TRBJ2-7; D might be TRBD2 (5 bases). This CDR3 is 14 amino acids long. With 6 bases removed from V and 2 bases from J, the gap between germline ends came to 14 bases. CDR1 and CDR2 from the germline V gene are SGHTA and FQGNSA.

This clone was seen a few times. CDR3 loop: CSVASGSLNSEQYF. CDR3 nucleotides: TGCAGCGTTGCATCCGGGTCCCTTAATTCCGAGCAGTACTTC. The V gene is TRBV29-1, the J gene TRBJ2-7; D is ambiguous. Trimming left V 4 bases short and J 6 bases short, with 19 bases between. This CDR3 contains 14 residues. In germline, CDR1 is SQVTM, CDR2 ANQGSEA.